This T cell receptor (beta chain) was observed in a study of response to subunit inactivated influenza vaccine. TCRdb itself ran the RT-PCR reads through MiXCR, one entry per CDR3 protein. Altogether about 570,000 distinct CDR3 sequences are present, around 11% being singletons, with the ten largest covering approximately 10%. This clonotype showed up just a few times. The same sample was also used in a study of T cells expressing NK-cell markers. That work contributes: The authors generated TCR beta cDNA through 5'RACE template switching with UMIs. Sorted CD3+CD56+NKG2C+, CD3+CD56+NKG2C- and CD3+CD56-NKG2C+ T cells provided the TCR beta repertoires. The sequencing cohort of eight donors included seven HCMV-seropositive individuals and one seronegative individual.

Sequencing used PBMCs from blood, obtained on the day of vaccination. This TCR derives from a man aged 50 to 59 who received an inactivated influenza vaccine.

For the CDR3, the DNA is TGCGCCAGCAGCTGGAGCGGGGTTAGCACAGATACGCAGTATTTT. Residues: CASSWSGVSTDTQYF. The V call is TRBV5-1, the J call TRBJ2-3; 7 nucleotides agree with TRBD2. The J segment lost 0 bases and the V segment lost 3 bases, leaving 4 bases of the junction unmatched. The CDR3 is made up of 15 amino acids. Germline V gene lookup returns CDR1 SGHRS and CDR2 YFSETQ.